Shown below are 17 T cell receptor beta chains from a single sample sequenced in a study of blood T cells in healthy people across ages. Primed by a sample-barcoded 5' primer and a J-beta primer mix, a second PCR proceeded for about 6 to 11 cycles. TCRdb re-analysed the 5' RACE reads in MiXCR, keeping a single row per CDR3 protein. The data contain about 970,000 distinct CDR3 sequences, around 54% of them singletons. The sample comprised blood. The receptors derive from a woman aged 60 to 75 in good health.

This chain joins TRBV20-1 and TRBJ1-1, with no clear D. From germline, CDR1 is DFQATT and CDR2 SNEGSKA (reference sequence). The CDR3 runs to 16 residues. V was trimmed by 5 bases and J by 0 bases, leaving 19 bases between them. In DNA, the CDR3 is TGCAGTGCTCGTGGGTGGGATAGGCCAATGAACACTGAAGCTTTCTTT. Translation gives CSARGWDRPMNTEAFF.

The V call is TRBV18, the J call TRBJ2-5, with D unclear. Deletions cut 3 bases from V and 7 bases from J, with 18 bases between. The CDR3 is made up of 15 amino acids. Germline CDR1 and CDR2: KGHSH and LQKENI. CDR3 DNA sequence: TGTGCCAGCTCACCGTTTGACGGTCCGGGCGGGACCCAGTACTTC. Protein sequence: CASSPFDGPGGTQYF.

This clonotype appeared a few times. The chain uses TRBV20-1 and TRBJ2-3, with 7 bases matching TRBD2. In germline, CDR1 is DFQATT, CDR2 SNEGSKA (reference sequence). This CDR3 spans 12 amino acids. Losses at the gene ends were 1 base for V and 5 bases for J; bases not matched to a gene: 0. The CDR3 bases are TGCAGTGCTAGAGTAGCGGGAGATACGCAGTATTTT. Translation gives CSARVAGDTQYF.

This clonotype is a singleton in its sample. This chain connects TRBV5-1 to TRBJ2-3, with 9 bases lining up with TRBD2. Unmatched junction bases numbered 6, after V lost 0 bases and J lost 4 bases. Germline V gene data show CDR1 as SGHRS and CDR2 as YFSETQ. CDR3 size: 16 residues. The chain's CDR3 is CASSLVSGRGADTQYF. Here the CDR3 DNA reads TGCGCCAGCAGCTTGGTTAGCGGGAGAGGCGCAGATACGCAGTATTTT.

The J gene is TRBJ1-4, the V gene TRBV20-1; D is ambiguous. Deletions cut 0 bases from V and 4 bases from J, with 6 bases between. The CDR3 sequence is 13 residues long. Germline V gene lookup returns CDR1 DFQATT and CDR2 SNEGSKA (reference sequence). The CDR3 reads CSARESVNEKLFF. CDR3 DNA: TGCAGTGCTAGAGAGTCAGTTAATGAAAAACTGTTTTTT.

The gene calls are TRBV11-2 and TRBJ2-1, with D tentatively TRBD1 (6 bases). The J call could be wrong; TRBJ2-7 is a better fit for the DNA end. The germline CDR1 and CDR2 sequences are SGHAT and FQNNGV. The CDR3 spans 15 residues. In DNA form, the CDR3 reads TGTGCCAGCAGCTTTTCACAGGGTCTCAACAATGAGCAGTACTTC. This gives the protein CASSFSQGLNNEQYF.

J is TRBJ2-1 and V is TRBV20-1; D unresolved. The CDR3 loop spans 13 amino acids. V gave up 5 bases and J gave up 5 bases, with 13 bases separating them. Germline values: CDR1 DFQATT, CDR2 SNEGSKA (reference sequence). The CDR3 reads CSAEDLNHNEQFF. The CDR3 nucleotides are TGCAGTGCTGAGGACCTCAACCACAATGAGCAGTTCTTC.

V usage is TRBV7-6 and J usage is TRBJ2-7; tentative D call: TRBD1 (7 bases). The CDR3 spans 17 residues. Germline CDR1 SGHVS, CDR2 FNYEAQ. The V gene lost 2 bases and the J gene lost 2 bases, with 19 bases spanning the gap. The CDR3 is CASSLREQGTGAYEQYF. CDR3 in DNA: TGTGCCAGCAGCTTAAGAGAACAGGGGACTGGGGCCTACGAGCAGTACTTC.

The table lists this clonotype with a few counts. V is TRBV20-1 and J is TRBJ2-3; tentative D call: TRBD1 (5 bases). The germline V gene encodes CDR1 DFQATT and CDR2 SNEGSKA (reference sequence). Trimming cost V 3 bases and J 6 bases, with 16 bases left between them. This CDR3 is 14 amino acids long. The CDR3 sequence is CSASRRQPKDTQYF. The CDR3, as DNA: TGCAGTGCTAGTAGGAGACAGCCAAAGGATACGCAGTATTTT.

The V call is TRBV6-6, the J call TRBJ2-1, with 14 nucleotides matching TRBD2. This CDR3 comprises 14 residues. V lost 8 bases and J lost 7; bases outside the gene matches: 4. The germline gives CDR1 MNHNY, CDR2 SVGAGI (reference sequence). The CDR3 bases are TGTGCCAGCGTGGGACTAGCGGGAGATAATGAGCAGTTCTTC. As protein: CASVGLAGDNEQFF.

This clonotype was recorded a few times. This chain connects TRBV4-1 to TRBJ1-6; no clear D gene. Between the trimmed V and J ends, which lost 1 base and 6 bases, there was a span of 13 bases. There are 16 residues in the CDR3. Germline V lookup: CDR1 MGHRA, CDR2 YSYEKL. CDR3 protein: CASSQGSVRGNSPLHF. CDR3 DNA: TGCGCCAGCAGCCAAGGTTCAGTCCGGGGTAATTCACCCCTCCACTTT.

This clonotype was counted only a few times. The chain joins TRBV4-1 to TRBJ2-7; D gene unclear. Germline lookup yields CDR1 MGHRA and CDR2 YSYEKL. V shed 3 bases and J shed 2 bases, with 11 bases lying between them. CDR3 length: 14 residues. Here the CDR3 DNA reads TGCGCCAGCAGCCACTACGGGTCAACCTACGAGCAGTACTTC. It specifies CASSHYGSTYEQYF.

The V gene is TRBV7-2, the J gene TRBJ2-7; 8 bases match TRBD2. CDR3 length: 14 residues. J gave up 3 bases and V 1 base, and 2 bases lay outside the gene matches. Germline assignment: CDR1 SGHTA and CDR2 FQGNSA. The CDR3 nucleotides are TGTGCCAGCAGCTTAGGTAGCGGGAACTACGAGCAGTACTTC. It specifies CASSLGSGNYEQYF.

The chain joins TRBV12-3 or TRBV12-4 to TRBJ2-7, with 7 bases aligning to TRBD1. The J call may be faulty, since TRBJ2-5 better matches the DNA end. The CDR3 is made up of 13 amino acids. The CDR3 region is CASNPGQQETQYF. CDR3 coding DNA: TGTGCCAGCAATCCGGGACAGCAAGAGACCCAGTACTTC.

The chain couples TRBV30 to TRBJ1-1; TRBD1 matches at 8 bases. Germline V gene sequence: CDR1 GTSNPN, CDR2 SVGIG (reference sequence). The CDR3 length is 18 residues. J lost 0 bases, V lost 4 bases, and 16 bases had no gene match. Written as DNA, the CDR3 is TGTGCCTGGACCTCCCCCGGGGACAGGTTATTTTTGAACACTGAAGCTTTCTTT. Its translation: CAWTSPGDRLFLNTEAFF.

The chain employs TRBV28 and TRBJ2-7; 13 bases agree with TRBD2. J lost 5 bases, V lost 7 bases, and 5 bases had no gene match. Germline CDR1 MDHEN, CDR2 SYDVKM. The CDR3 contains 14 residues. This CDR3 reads CASTLAGGFDEQYF. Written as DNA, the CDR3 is TGTGCCAGCACACTAGCGGGAGGGTTCGACGAGCAGTACTTC.

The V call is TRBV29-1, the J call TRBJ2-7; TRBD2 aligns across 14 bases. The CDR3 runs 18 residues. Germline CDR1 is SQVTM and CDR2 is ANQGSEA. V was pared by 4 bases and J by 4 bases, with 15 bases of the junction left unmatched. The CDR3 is CSVGGGLGTSGRQYEQYF. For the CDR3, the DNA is TGCAGCGTTGGGGGGGGGTTAGGGACTAGCGGGAGACAGTACGAGCAGTACTTC.